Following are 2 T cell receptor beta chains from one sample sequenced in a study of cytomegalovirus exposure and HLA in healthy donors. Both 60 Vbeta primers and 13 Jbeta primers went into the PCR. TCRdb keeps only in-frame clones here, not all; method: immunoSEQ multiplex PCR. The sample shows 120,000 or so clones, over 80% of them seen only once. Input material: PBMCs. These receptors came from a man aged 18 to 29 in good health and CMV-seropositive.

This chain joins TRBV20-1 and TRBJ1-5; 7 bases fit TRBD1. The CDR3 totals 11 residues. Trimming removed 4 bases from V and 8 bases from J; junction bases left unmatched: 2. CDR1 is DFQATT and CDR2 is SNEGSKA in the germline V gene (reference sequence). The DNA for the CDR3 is TGCAGTGCTACCACAGGGGAGCCCCAGCATTTT. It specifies CSATTGEPQHF.

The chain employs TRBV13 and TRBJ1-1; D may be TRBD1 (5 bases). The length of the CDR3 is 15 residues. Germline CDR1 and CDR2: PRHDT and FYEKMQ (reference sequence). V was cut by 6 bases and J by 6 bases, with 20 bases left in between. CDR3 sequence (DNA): TGTGCCAGCAGGGGGCGTGGGTTCGGGTTTTCTGAAGCTTTCTTT. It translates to CASRGRGFGFSEAFF.